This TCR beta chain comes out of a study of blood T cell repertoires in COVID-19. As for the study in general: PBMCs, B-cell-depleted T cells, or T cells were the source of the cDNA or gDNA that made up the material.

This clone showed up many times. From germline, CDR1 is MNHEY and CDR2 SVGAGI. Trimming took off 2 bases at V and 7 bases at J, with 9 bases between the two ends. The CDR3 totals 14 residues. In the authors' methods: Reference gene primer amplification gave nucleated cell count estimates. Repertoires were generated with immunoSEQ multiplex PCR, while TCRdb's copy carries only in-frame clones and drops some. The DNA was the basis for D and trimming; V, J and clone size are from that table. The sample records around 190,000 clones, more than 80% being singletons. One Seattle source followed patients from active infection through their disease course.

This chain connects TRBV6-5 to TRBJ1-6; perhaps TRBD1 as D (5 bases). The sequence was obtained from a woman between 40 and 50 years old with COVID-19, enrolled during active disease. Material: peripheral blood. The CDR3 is CASSYDSPNSPLHF. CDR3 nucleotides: TGTGCCAGCAGTTACGACAGTCCCAATTCACCCCTCCACTTT.